These T cell receptor beta chains were read from a single sample in a study of post-analysis software for immune sequencing data. TCRdb processed the PCR reads anew with MiXCR; each CDR3 protein has one entry. This sample has 150,000 to 200,000 distinct CDR3 sequences, with about 30% found just once. Sequencing was done on a sample of blood. These receptors originate from a girl between 10 and 17 years old with multiple sclerosis. CDR3s include the opening cysteine and the closing phenylalanine or tryptophan. D genes are given only for firm matches. Clone size is stated in some rows and not others, as once, few, many or a class when expanded.

d_call j_call clone_size v_call cdr3_aa cdr3_nt
. TRBJ1-5 . TRBV15 CATSRGQYSNQPQHF TGTGCCACCAGCAGAGGGCAGTATAGCAATCAGCCCCAGCATTTT
. TRBJ2-1 . TRBV11-3 CASSLSDYWGHNEQFF TGTGCCAGCAGCCTGTCGGACTACTGGGGGCACAATGAGCAGTTCTTC
. TRBJ2-1 many TRBV5-1 CASSLTGSSYNEQFF TGCGCCAGCAGCTTGACGGGGAGCTCCTACAATGAGCAGTTCTTC
. TRBJ1-5 . TRBV12-3/TRBV12-4 CASSYGQSNQPQHF TGTGCCAGCAGTTACGGGCAGAGCAATCAGCCCCAGCATTTT
TRBD2 TRBJ2-7 . TRBV4-2 CASSQTSGSWEQYF TGTGCCAGCAGCCAAACTAGCGGGAGCTGGGAGCAGTACTTC
TRBD1 TRBJ1-1 few TRBV5-1 CASSLTGTGREVNTEAFF TGCGCCAGCAGCTTAACCGGGACAGGGCGCGAAGTGAACACTGAAGCTTTCTTT
TRBD2 TRBJ2-5 many TRBV29-1 CSPLVAGQETQYF TGCAGCCCTCTGGTAGCGGGACAAGAGACCCAGTACTTC
. TRBJ2-4 many TRBV9 CASSVGGQPENIQYF TGTGCCAGCAGCGTAGGAGGGCAGCCGGAAAACATTCAGTACTTC
TRBD1 TRBJ2-6 many TRBV20-1 CSARAPRGSFSGANVLTF TGCAGTGCTAGAGCCCCCAGGGGGTCTTTCTCTGGGGCCAACGTCCTGACTTTC
TRBD2 TRBJ2-3 once TRBV7-9 CASSVGTNTDTQYF TGTGCCAGCTCGGTCGGGACTAACACAGATACGCAGTATTTT
. TRBJ1-2 once TRBV21-1 CASSSKRPGQVPWGGYTF TGTGCCAGCAGCTCCAAAAGGCCGGGACAGGTCCCCTGGGGAGGCTACACCTTC
TRBD2 TRBJ2-1 . TRBV7-9 CASSSTSGGLYNERFF TGTGCCAGCAGCTCGACTAGCGGAGGCCTTTACAATGAGCGGTTCTTC
TRBD1 TRBJ2-3 many TRBV5-1 CASGTGPFSETDTQYF TGCGCCAGCGGGACAGGGCCGTTTTCTGAGACAGATACGCAGTATTTT
. TRBJ2-6 many TRBV5-6 CASSPRDTGANVLTF TGTGCCAGCAGCCCCCGGGACACTGGGGCCAACGTCCTGACTTTC
. TRBJ2-5 . TRBV11-2 CASSLGRGSREETQYF TGTGCCAGCAGCTTAGGTCGGGGTTCGAGGGAAGAGACCCAGTACTTC
. TRBJ1-4 few TRBV5-1 CASSSGQPGGEKLFF TGCGCCAGCAGCTCTGGACAGCCTGGGGGTGAAAAACTGTTTTTT
TRBD2 TRBJ2-3 few TRBV18 CASSPRGRATGAQYF TGTGCCAGCTCACCGCGCGGGAGGGCCACAGGAGCGCAGTATTTT
. TRBJ2-5 many TRBV27 CATSPYGGGELETQYF TGTGCCACCTCCCCGTACGGGGGCGGAGAATTGGAGACCCAGTACTTC
. TRBJ1-1 . TRBV3-1 CASSQGQVGQAFF TGTGCCAGCAGCCAAGGACAGGTTGGTCAAGCTTTCTTT
. TRBJ1-5 . TRBV11-2 CANSLVRLQPQHF TGTGCCAACAGCTTAGTCCGGCTTCAGCCCCAGCATTTT
TRBD2 TRBJ2-1 . TRBV30 CAWSGLAEPNEQFF TGTGCCTGGAGTGGACTAGCGGAACCCAATGAGCAGTTCTTC
. TRBJ2-7 many TRBV3-1 CASKNGSGRSYEQYF TGTGCCAGCAAGAATGGTAGCGGCCGATCCTACGAGCAGTACTTC
. TRBJ1-2 few TRBV3-1 CASSQDIRGYTF TGTGCCAGCAGCCAAGACATCCGGGGCTACACCTTC
TRBD2 TRBJ2-3 few TRBV28 CASRPLGPGRVADTQYF TGTGCCAGCAGACCCTTGGGGCCCGGGAGGGTGGCAGATACGCAGTATTTT
TRBD1 TRBJ2-1 . TRBV6-5 CASSYSRDRINNEQFF TGTGCCAGCAGTTACTCGAGGGACAGGATTAACAATGAGCAGTTCTTC
TRBD2 TRBJ2-1 many TRBV20-1 CSARAATSGTDNEQFF TGCAGTGCTAGAGCCGCGACTAGCGGGACGGACAATGAGCAGTTCTTC
TRBD2 TRBJ2-1 . TRBV3-1 CASSPGRYSEQFF TGTGCCAGCAGCCCCGGGAGGTATAGTGAGCAGTTCTTC
. TRBJ2-5 . TRBV14 CASSQEPTASQETQYF TGTGCCAGCAGCCAAGAACCGACCGCAAGCCAAGAGACCCAGTACTTC
. TRBJ1-1 . TRBV5-1 CASQRDGRVFF TGCGCCAGCCAAAGGGACGGCCGAGTTTTCTTT
. TRBJ2-7 few TRBV30 CAWSVLPGSYEQYF TGTGCCTGGAGTGTGCTTCCGGGATCCTACGAGCAGTACTTC